These 21 T cell receptor beta chains originate from one sample sequenced in a study of cytomegalovirus exposure and HLA in healthy donors. Researchers ran the PCR with 60 Vbeta and 13 Jbeta primers. TCRdb's copy holds only in-frame clones and misses some; the assay was immunoSEQ multiplex PCR. Of about 140,000 clones in the sample, about 80% were seen once. Material for sequencing was PBMCs. These receptors all stem from a man aged 40-49 years in good health and CMV-seronegative.

This clone was detected only a few times. The chain recombines TRBV7-3 with TRBJ2-1; 8 bases fit TRBD2. Looked up from germline, CDR1 is SGHTA and CDR2 is FQGTGA. The V and J ends lost 3 bases and 5 bases, in that order; junction bases with no gene match: 3. The CDR3 is 14 amino acids. As DNA, the CDR3 is TGTGCCAGCAGCTTGGGACTAGGCCACAATGAGCAGTTCTTC. Protein: CASSLGLGHNEQFF. The whole variable domain, remainder taken from reference TRBV7-3 and TRBJ2-1, is GAGVSQTPSNKVTEKGKYVELRCDPISGHTALYWYRQSLGQGPEFLIYFQGTGAADDSGLPNDRFFAVRPEGSVSTLKIQRTERGDSAVYLCASSLGLGHNEQFFGPGTRLTVL.

This chain connects TRBV18 to TRBJ1-4; D unclear. In germline, CDR1 is KGHSH, CDR2 LQKENI. This CDR3 comprises 12 residues. Trimming shortened V by 1 base and J by 7 bases, and 4 bases separated the two germline ends. In nucleotides, the CDR3 is TGTGCCAGCTCACCACGAGGTGAAAAACTGTTTTTT. Translation gives CASSPRGEKLFF.

This clone came up once. The V and J genes are TRBV13 and TRBJ1-4, with D possibly being TRBD1 (5 bases). This CDR3 region has 15 residues. Trimming removed 0 bases at V and 5 bases at J, with 10 bases between. Germline V lookup: CDR1 PRHDT, CDR2 FYEKMQ (reference sequence). CDR3 in DNA: TGTGCCAGCAGCTTAGGGGGGCGTGGGAATGAAAAACTGTTTTTT. Amino acid sequence: CASSLGGRGNEKLFF.

The J gene is TRBJ2-5, the V gene TRBV27; 7 bases fit TRBD2. The DNA matches TRBJ2-7 better at its end, which makes the J call doubtful. This CDR3 contains 17 residues. Germline values: CDR1 MNHEY, CDR2 SMNVEV (reference sequence). The CDR3 DNA reads TGTGCCAGCAGTTTGGAATTTGACCGGGACTACCCCTACGAGCAGTACTTC. Translated, it gives CASSLEFDRDYPYEQYF.

By sample fraction, this clone is medium-sized. This sequence joins TRBV11-2 and TRBJ1-2; 8 nucleotides line up with TRBD1. The CDR3 length is 15 residues. CDR1 SGHAT and CDR2 FQNNGV come from the germline V gene. The V and J ends lost 1 base and 3 bases, in that order; junction bases with no gene match: 4. CDR3: CASSLVPGGDYGYTF. CDR3 sequence (DNA): TGTGCCAGCAGCTTAGTCCCAGGGGGCGACTATGGCTACACCTTC.

The genes are TRBV5-4 and TRBJ2-5; TRBD2 is a possible D gene (5 bases). Looked up from germline, CDR1 is SGHNT and CDR2 is YYREEE (reference sequence). The CDR3 runs 15 residues. Trimming shortened V by 5 bases and J by 1 base, and 15 bases separated the two germline ends. CDR3 amino acids: CASRDAGRVQETQYF. The CDR3 DNA reads as TGTGCCAGCAGGGACGCGGGCAGAGTCCAAGAGACCCAGTACTTC.

This sequence joins TRBV27 and TRBJ1-4; a possible D gene is TRBD1 (6 bases). The V end lost 2 bases, the J end lost 2 bases, and 15 bases lay between the germline ends. This CDR3 comprises 17 residues. Germline V CDR1 and CDR2: MNHEY, SMNVEV (reference sequence). The CDR3 nucleotides read TGTGCCAGCAGTTTAAGGCAGCTGAGGGGGACTAATGAAAAACTGTTTTTT. The encoded protein is CASSLRQLRGTNEKLFF.

This chain joins TRBV5-5 and TRBJ2-1; 8 bases are shared with TRBD2. The CDR3 sequence is 15 residues long. Unmatched junction bases numbered 2, after V lost 1 base and J lost 2 bases. Germline V gene sequence: CDR1 SGHKS, CDR2 YYEKEE (reference sequence). The CDR3 sequence: CASSLTSGPYNEQFF. CDR3 in DNA: TGTGCCAGCAGCTTGACTAGCGGCCCCTACAATGAGCAGTTCTTC.

The V gene is TRBV7-2, the J gene TRBJ2-5; 10 positions agree with TRBD2. The J call is in doubt because the DNA end fits TRBJ2-7 better. The CDR3 sequence is 14 residues long. Germline values: CDR1 SGHTA, CDR2 FQGNSA. CDR3 in DNA: TGTGCCAGCAGCCCCCGGACTAGCGGCCACGAGCAGTACTTC. As protein: CASSPRTSGHEQYF.

The chain is built from TRBV6-1 and TRBJ1-1; 8 nucleotides line up with TRBD1. J gave up 4 bases and V 11 bases, and 9 bases lay outside the gene matches. The CDR3 is 13 residues long. Germline CDR1 is MNHNS and CDR2 is SASEGT. The CDR3 bases are TGTGCCGCTCAGGGGACAGGAGGCACTGAAGCTTTCTTT. Protein sequence: CAAQGTGGTEAFF.

The V call is TRBV7-2, the J call TRBJ2-5, with TRBD1 matching over 8 bases. The CDR3 totals 14 residues. Germline V gives CDR1 SGHTA, CDR2 FQGNSA. Losses at the gene ends were 5 bases for V and 4 bases for J; bases not matched to a gene: 6. The CDR3 is CASSASRGRETQYF. CDR3 nucleotide sequence: TGTGCCAGCAGCGCCTCCAGGGGGCGAGAGACCCAGTACTTC.

The chain links TRBV11-2 to TRBJ2-7; 10 nucleotides match TRBD2. Germline V gene data show CDR1 as SGHAT and CDR2 as FQNNGV. The J segment lost 4 bases and the V segment lost 0 bases, leaving 3 bases of the junction unmatched. The CDR3 covers 15 residues. CDR3 sequence reads: CASSLEGSGRYEQYF. The CDR3 DNA sequence: TGTGCCAGCAGCTTAGAAGGTAGCGGGAGGTACGAGCAGTACTTC.

The J gene is TRBJ2-1, the V gene TRBV5-1, with 11 bases matching TRBD2. The CDR3 contains 17 residues. Germline V CDR1 and CDR2: SGHRS, YFSETQ. V dropped 3 bases and J dropped 6; count of bases not matched to a gene: 11. CDR3 sequence (DNA): TGCGCCAGCAGCTACCAGACTAGCGGGATAGGAGGCAATGAGCAGTTCTTC. Protein product: CASSYQTSGIGGNEQFF.

In this sample, this clone turned up once. This chain links TRBV15 with TRBJ2-2, with TRBD2 matching 10 bases. The germline V gene has CDR1 LNHNV and CDR2 YYDKDF (reference sequence). The CDR3 is 17 residues long. V shed 0 bases and J 6 bases; nucleotides not matched to a gene: 7. CDR3 residues: CATSRDNTLAGAGELFF. CDR3 nucleotide sequence: TGTGCCACCAGCAGAGATAACACGCTAGCGGGAGCCGGGGAGCTGTTTTTT.

The gene calls are TRBV19 and TRBJ1-1; TRBD1 is a possible D gene (5 bases). CDR3 length equals 17 residues. From germline, CDR1 is LNHDA and CDR2 SQIVND (reference sequence). V lost 6 bases, J lost 1 base, and 21 bases lay in between. This chain's CDR3 is CASRDGIGATRNTEAFF. CDR3 nucleotides: TGTGCCAGTAGAGACGGAATTGGGGCGACACGGAACACTGAAGCTTTCTTT.

The chain has TRBV10-3 and TRBJ2-1, with 10 bases fitting TRBD1. Germline loops: CDR1 ENHRY, CDR2 SYGVKD. The junction had 2 bases not matched to a gene; V was cut back by 3 bases and J by 6 bases. The CDR3 consists of 14 residues. The CDR3 spells CAISEGQGVNEQFF. The CDR3 nucleotides read TGTGCCATCAGTGAAGGACAGGGGGTCAATGAGCAGTTCTTC.

The V and J genes are TRBV15 and TRBJ2-2, with TRBD2 matching over 10 bases. This CDR3 has 15 residues. After removal of 4 bases from V and 1 base from J, the junction contained 0 bases not matched to a gene. Germline CDR1 and CDR2: LNHNV and YYDKDF (reference sequence). For the CDR3, the DNA is TGTGCCACCAGCACTAGCGGGGGGAACACCGGGGAGCTGTTTTTT. Translation gives CATSTSGGNTGELFF.

The rearrangement joins TRBV4-2 to TRBJ2-5; perhaps TRBD2 as D (5 bases). The end of the DNA fits TRBJ2-7 better, so the J call may be wrong. Germline loops: CDR1 LGHNA, CDR2 YNFKEQ. The CDR3 runs to 15 residues. The CDR3 reads CASSQASQRPYEQYF. The CDR3 bases are TGTGCCAGCAGCCAAGCGAGCCAGCGGCCCTACGAGCAGTACTTC.

The chain combines TRBV18 with TRBJ2-1, with a possible D match to TRBD2 (6 bases). The CDR3 runs to 14 residues. The V gene lost 0 bases and the J gene lost 7 bases, with 10 bases spanning the gap. Germline values: CDR1 KGHSH, CDR2 LQKENI. This CDR3 reads CASSPPSRGNEQFF. The CDR3 region has the DNA TGTGCCAGCTCACCACCTAGTCGGGGGAATGAGCAGTTCTTC. The entire variable domain, with the rest obtained from reference TRBV18 and TRBJ2-1, is as follows: NAGVMQNPRHLVRRRGQEARLRCSPMKGHSHVYWYRQLPEEGLKFMVYLQKENIIDESGMPKERFSAEFPKEGPSILRIQQVVRGDSAAYFCASSPPSRGNEQFFGPGTRLTVL.

The V call is TRBV29-1, the J call TRBJ2-1; TRBD2 is a possible D gene (6 bases). Germline V lookup: CDR1 SQVTM, CDR2 ANQGSEA. Trimming removed 2 bases at V and 7 bases at J, with 12 bases between. This CDR3 region has 13 residues. Written as DNA, the CDR3 is TGCAGCGTTGAATACGGAGGGGAGAATGAGCAGTTCTTC. Amino acid sequence: CSVEYGGENEQFF.

V usage is TRBV5-1 and J usage is TRBJ2-5, with D hard to call. Trimming left V 4 bases short and J 2 bases short, with 24 bases between. Germline CDR1 and CDR2: SGHRS and YFSETQ. The CDR3 has 18 amino acids. CDR3 sequence reads: CASSRRLSPGTPQETQYF. In nucleotides, the CDR3 is TGCGCCAGCAGCCGACGCCTCAGTCCAGGAACACCACAAGAGACCCAGTACTTC.